This note documents a single T cell receptor beta chain sequence. Its specificity is not known. The sample is drawn from a study of early stage breast cancer tumors. Study-level findings and limits: Tumor and normal breast were distinguished via blood comparison in about 90% of the 16 patients.

The V end lost 1 base, the J end lost 7 bases, and 20 bases lay between the germline ends. The germline gives CDR1 MGHRA, CDR2 YSYEKL. The CDR3 is 16 residues long. Measured with immunoSEQ multiplex PCR; TCRdb has only the in-frame clones, and not every one. Of more than 65,000 clones listed, around 80% are singletons. V usage is TRBV4-1 and J usage is TRBJ2-7; no clear D gene. The source is a person aged 40-50 years with breast cancer. Material: blood. The CDR3 nucleotides are TGCGCCAGCAGCCAAGTTAACCTCGTCTCGCTCGAGGAGCAGTACTTC. It yields the protein CASSQVNLVSLEEQYF.